A single sample is the source of the 3 T cell receptor beta chains below, sequenced in a study. TCRdb reprocessed the reads via MiXCR and lists one record per CDR3 protein. The table records about 5,800 distinct CDR3 sequences, 9.5% to 10% of them present only once. Sequenced material: CD4+ T cells from synovial fluid. The receptors come from a human donor with rheumatoid arthritis.

The chain links TRBV7-2 to TRBJ1-1; D unresolved. The germline CDR1 and CDR2 sequences are SGHTA and FQGNSA. V lost 3 bases and J 0 bases, leaving 8 bases between the germline ends. This CDR3 is 14 amino acids long. CDR3 loop: CASSLAHMNTEAFF. The CDR3 bases are TGTGCCAGCAGCTTGGCACACATGAACACTGAAGCTTTCTTT. Together with reference TRBV7-2 and TRBJ1-1, the CDR3 gives the full variable domain: GAGVSQSPSNKVTEKGKDVELRCDPISGHTALYWYRQSLGQGLEFLIYFQGNSAPDKSGLPSDRFSAERTGGSVSTLTIQRTQQEDSAVYLCASSLAHMNTEAFFGQGTRLTVV.

This chain links TRBV27 with TRBJ2-5; D is perhaps TRBD2 (6 bases). This CDR3 has 14 amino acids. Trimming took 5 bases from V and 3 from J, leaving 13 bases between them. Per the germline V gene, CDR1 is MNHEY and CDR2 is SMNVEV (reference sequence). This CDR3 reads CASSRAGQEETQYF. The CDR3 nucleotides are TGTGCCAGCAGTCGCGCGGGGCAAGAAGAGACCCAGTACTTC.

This clonotype was found many times. The rearrangement links TRBV11-3 to TRBJ1-1; D perhaps matches TRBD1 (5 bases). Between the trimmed V and J ends, which lost 0 bases and 5 bases, there was a span of 10 bases. Germline V gene sequence: CDR1 SGHNT, CDR2 YENEEA. The CDR3 spans 14 residues. CDR3 sequence reads: CASSLEGRVTEAFF. The CDR3 DNA reads as TGTGCCAGCAGCTTAGAAGGCAGGGTTACTGAAGCTTTCTTT.